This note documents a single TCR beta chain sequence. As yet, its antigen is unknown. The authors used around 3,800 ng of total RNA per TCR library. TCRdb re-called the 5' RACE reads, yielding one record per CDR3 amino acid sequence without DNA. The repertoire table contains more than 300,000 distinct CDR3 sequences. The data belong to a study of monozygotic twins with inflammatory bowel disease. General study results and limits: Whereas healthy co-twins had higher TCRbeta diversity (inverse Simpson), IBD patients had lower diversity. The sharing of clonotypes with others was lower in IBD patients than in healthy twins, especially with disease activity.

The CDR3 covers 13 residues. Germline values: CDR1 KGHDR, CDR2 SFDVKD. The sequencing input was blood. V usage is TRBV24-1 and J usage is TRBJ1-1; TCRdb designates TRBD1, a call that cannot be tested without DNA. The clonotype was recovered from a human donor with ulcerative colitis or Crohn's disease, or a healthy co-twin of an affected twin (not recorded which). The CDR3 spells CATSRDGNTEAFF.